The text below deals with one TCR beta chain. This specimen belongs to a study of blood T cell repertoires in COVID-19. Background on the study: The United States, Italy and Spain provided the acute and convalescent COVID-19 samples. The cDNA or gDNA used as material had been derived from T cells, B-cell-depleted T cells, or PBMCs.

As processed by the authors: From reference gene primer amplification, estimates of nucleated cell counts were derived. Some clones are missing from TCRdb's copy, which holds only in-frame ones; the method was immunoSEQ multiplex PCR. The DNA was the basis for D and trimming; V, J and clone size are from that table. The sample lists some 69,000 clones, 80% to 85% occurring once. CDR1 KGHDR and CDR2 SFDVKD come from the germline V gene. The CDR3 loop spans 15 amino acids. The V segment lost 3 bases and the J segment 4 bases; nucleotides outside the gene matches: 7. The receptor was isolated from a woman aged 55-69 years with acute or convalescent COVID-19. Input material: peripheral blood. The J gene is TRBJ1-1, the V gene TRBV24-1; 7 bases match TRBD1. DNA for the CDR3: TGTGCCACCAGTGATGCCAGACAGGGCGGCACTGAAGCTTTCTTT. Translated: CATSDARQGGTEAFF.